The present T cell receptor beta chain was sequenced within a study of T cells after yellow fever vaccination. Study summary: Fractions of limited cellularity were prepared by means of SMART-Seq v4 Ultra Low Input.

The CDR3 is made up of 13 amino acids. V lost 5 bases to trimming and J lost 6 bases; unmatched junction nucleotides: 6. The germline V gene encodes CDR1 MNHEY and CDR2 SMNVEV (reference sequence). This clonotype appeared a few times. Antigen: not known. Regarding the study as a whole: A minor fraction of clonotypes spanned both CD4 and CD8 compartments. In post-booster samples, most primary-vaccination clones reappeared (about 95% CD4, approximately 91% CD8).

TCRdb redid the calling of the 5' RACE reads with MiXCR, one entry per CDR3 protein. Among 95,000 to 100,000 distinct CDR3 sequences, under 6.5% were seen once, and the ten largest hold about 41%. The V gene is TRBV27, the J gene TRBJ1-2; 7 nucleotides agree with TRBD1. This receptor was obtained from a young man who received the YFV17D yellow fever vaccine. This material consisted of CD8+ T cells sorted from PBMCs, taken 10 days after the yellow fever booster vaccination. CDR3 loop: CASSQRDRDGYTF. The DNA for the CDR3 is TGTGCCAGCAGTCAACGAGACAGGGATGGCTACACCTTC.